This is a list of T cell receptor beta chains from one sample in a study of T-cell memory formation after mild COVID-19. MiXCR, applied by TCRdb to the 5' RACE reads, yields one record per CDR3 protein. The sample consists of about 150,000 distinct CDR3 sequences, 6% to 6.5% of them appearing once. Sequenced input: PBMCs or a T cell subset sorted from them (not recorded which). Receptor source: an adult woman who had mild COVID-19 (a few samples of this study predate the infection). Cell type and time point are not known. Each CDR3 is given with its conserved first and last residue. The order of the fields is D gene, clone size, V gene, J gene, CDR3 protein, CDR3 DNA. A D gene is named only where the DNA matches it firmly. Clone size is not always given. Where it is, it says once, few, many or a class for expanded clones.

>.|few|TRBV6-1|TRBJ2-1
CASSVAGEDEQFF
TGTGCCAGCAGTGTTGCCGGAGAAGATGAGCAGTTCTTC
>.|few|TRBV5-6|TRBJ1-2
CASSSFDRNYGYTF
TGTGCCAGCAGCTCGTTCGACAGAAACTATGGCTACACCTTC
>.|few|TRBV12-3/TRBV12-4|TRBJ1-2
CASSHSRGYGYTF
TGTGCCAGCAGCCACTCTCGGGGTTATGGCTACACCTTC
>TRBD1|many|TRBV7-2|TRBJ1-5
CASSRTGLSNQPQHF
TGTGCCAGCAGCCGGACAGGGCTAAGCAATCAGCCCCAGCATTTT
>.|many|TRBV5-6|TRBJ1-2
CASSLGSDKAVGGYYGYTF
TGTGCCAGCAGCTTGGGGTCCGACAAGGCCGTAGGGGGATACTATGGCTACACCTTC
>.|many|TRBV12-3/TRBV12-4|TRBJ1-4
CASSTIHEKLFF
TGTGCCAGCAGTACAATCCATGAAAAACTGTTTTTT
>.|few|TRBV3-1|TRBJ1-1
CASSQTAPTEAFF
TGTGCCAGCAGCCAGACGGCTCCCACTGAAGCTTTCTTT
>.|many|TRBV11-2|TRBJ2-7
CASSPRDKVYEQYF
TGTGCCAGCAGCCCACGGGACAAGGTATACGAGCAGTACTTC
>TRBD1|few|TRBV7-9|TRBJ1-5
CASSMGQGRFRSNQPQHF
TGTGCCAGCAGCATGGGACAGGGAAGGTTTCGCAGCAATCAGCCCCAGCATTTT
>TRBD1|many|TRBV7-2|TRBJ2-7
CASRTGQGSYEQYF
TGTGCCAGCAGAACTGGACAGGGGTCCTACGAGCAGTACTTC
>.|.|TRBV5-6|TRBJ2-7
CASLTKDRPYEQYF
TGTGCCAGTTTAACCAAGGACCGTCCCTACGAGCAGTACTTC
>TRBD2|many|TRBV7-2|TRBJ2-1
CASSPHSGGSSYNEQFF
TGTGCCAGCAGCCCTCATAGCGGGGGAAGCTCCTACAATGAGCAGTTCTTC
>.|few|TRBV6-1|TRBJ1-2
CASSARTPPYGYTF
TGTGCCAGCAGTGCGAGGACTCCTCCTTATGGCTACACCTTC
>TRBD1|many|TRBV18|TRBJ1-1
CASSPAPGTVNTEAFF
TGTGCCAGCTCACCAGCCCCCGGGACAGTGAACACTGAAGCTTTCTTT
>.|.|TRBV28|TRBJ1-5
CASSLSHRAGGQPQHF
TGTGCCAGCAGTTTAAGTCACAGGGCCGGGGGTCAGCCCCAGCATTTT
>.|.|TRBV6-5|TRBJ1-2
CASSPGRGSLYGYTF
TGTGCCAGCAGTCCCGGAAGGGGTTCCCTTTATGGCTACACCTTC
>TRBD1|many|TRBV12-3/TRBV12-4|TRBJ2-7
CASSRRTGAFYEQYF
TGTGCCAGCAGCCGCAGGACAGGGGCTTTTTACGAGCAGTACTTC
>.|few|TRBV7-6|TRBJ2-5
CASSAYRDAETQYF
TGTGCCAGCAGCGCATACAGGGATGCAGAGACCCAGTACTTC
>.|many|TRBV7-8|TRBJ1-2
CASSLMEGFVYTF
TGTGCCAGCAGCTTAATGGAAGGGTTCGTCTACACCTTC
>TRBD1|many|TRBV12-3/TRBV12-4|TRBJ1-1
CASSLGQLNTEAFF
TGCGCCAGCAGCTTGGGACAGCTGAACACTGAAGCTTTCTTT
>.|few|TRBV10-3|TRBJ2-3
CAISDLRPRGLHTDTQYF
TGTGCCATCAGTGACCTACGCCCAAGGGGACTTCACACAGATACGCAGTATTTT
>.|few|TRBV12-3/TRBV12-4|TRBJ1-4
CASSPETGYNEKLFF
TGTGCCAGCAGTCCGGAGACAGGTTATAATGAAAAACTGTTTTTT
>.|many|TRBV7-2|TRBJ2-1
CASSEPTFSYNEQFF
TGTGCCAGCAGCGAGCCGACATTTTCCTACAATGAGCAGTTCTTC
>.|few|TRBV7-2|TRBJ2-5
CASSYSTRETQYF
TGTGCCAGCAGCTACAGTACCAGGGAGACCCAGTACTTC
>TRBD1|.|TRBV13|TRBJ2-5
CASSLRTGLGETQYF
TGTGCCAGCAGCCTGCGGACAGGGCTTGGGGAGACCCAGTACTTC
>.|many|TRBV7-9|TRBJ2-3
CASSPLDSYTDTQYF
TGTGCCAGCAGCCCACTGGACAGCTACACAGATACGCAGTATTTT
>.|few|TRBV15|TRBJ1-3
CATSRDRVGGNTIYF
TGTGCCACCAGCAGAGACAGGGTCGGGGGAAACACCATATATTTT
>TRBD1|many|TRBV12-3/TRBV12-4|TRBJ1-1
CASSLGQRNTEAFF
TGTGCCAGCAGTTTGGGACAGCGGAATACTGAAGCTTTCTTT
>.|few|TRBV4-2|TRBJ2-2
CASSQGPNSGGELFF
TGTGCCAGCAGCCAAGGTCCGAACAGCGGGGGGGAGCTGTTTTTT
>TRBD1|few|TRBV27|TRBJ1-2
CASSRQGSRYGYTF
TGTGCCAGCAGCCGACAGGGTTCGCGGTATGGCTACACCTTC
>TRBD2|.|TRBV6-2/TRBV6-3|TRBJ2-1
CASSPTSGRAHSEQFF
TGTGCCAGCAGTCCAACTAGCGGGAGGGCCCATAGTGAGCAGTTCTTC
>.|many|TRBV20-1|TRBJ2-7
CSARPNLGAYEQYF
TGCAGTGCTAGACCAAACCTGGGGGCCTACGAGCAGTACTTC
>TRBD2|many|TRBV24-1|TRBJ2-7
CATSDAGGLAYEQYF
TGTGCCACCAGTGATGCGGGAGGGCTCGCCTACGAGCAGTACTTC
>TRBD1|many|TRBV5-1|TRBJ2-5
CASSSQGRSQETQYF
TGCGCCAGCAGCTCACAGGGGCGATCCCAAGAGACCCAGTACTTC